This TCR beta chain was found in a study of T cell responses to AZD1222 COVID-19 vaccine. Here immunoSEQ multiplex PCR was the method, and the copy in TCRdb shows in-frame clones only, minus some. The data contain some 140,000 clones, under 95% of them seen just once; the ten biggest clones take up around 3%. V dropped 0 bases and J dropped 0 bases, with 4 bases sitting between them. This CDR3 has 14 amino acids. Looked up from germline, CDR1 is SGDLS and CDR2 is YYNGEE. Source: peripheral blood, taken on day 0 of AZD1222 vaccination. This chain uses TRBV9 with TRBJ1-3; no clear D gene. This TCR was recovered from an adult in good health. The CDR3 DNA is TGTGCCAGCAGCGTAGAGAGCTCTGGAAACACCATATATTTT. It codes for CASSVESSGNTIYF.